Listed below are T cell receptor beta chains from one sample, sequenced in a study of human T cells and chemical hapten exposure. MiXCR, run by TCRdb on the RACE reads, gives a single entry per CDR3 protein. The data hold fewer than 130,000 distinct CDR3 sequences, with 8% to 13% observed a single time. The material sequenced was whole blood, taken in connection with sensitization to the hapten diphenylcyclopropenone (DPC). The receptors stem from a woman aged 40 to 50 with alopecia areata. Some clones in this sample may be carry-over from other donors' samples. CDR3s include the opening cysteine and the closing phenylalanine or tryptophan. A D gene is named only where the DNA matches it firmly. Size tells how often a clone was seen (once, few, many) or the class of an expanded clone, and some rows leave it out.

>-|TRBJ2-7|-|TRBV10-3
TGTGCCATCAGGGACGGCTACGAGCAGTACTTC
CAIRDGYEQYF
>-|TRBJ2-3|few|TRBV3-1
TGTGCCAGCAGCCAAGAAGGGCGATGGGGCGGGGTGGCAGATACGCAGTATTTT
CASSQEGRWGGVADTQYF
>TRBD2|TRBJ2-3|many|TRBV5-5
TGTGCCAGCAGCTTCCGGAGGACTAGCGGGAGTCTGGCAGATACGCAGTATTTT
CASSFRRTSGSLADTQYF
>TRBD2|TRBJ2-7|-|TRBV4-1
TGCGCCAGCAGCCGCCTACTAGCGGGAGCCAACGAGCAGTACTTC
CASSRLLAGANEQYF
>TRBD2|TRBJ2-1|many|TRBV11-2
TGTGCCAGCAGCTTAGCGGGGGGGGTCACCAATGAGCAGTTCTTC
CASSLAGGVTNEQFF
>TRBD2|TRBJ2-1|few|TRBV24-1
TGTGCCACCAGTGATGGTCCATCCATAGCGGGAGGGCCCTACAATGAGCAGTTCTTC
CATSDGPSIAGGPYNEQFF
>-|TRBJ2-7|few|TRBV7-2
TGTGCCAGCAGCTTAACTGGGACCAGCCAGGTCGAGCAGTACTTC
CASSLTGTSQVEQYF
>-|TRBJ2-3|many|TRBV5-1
TGCGCCAGCAGCTTAGGTTACAGGGTCACAGATACGCAGTATTTT
CASSLGYRVTDTQYF
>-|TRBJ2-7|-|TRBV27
TGTGCCAGCAGTCCGGGGGTCGGCTCCTACGAGCAGTACTTC
CASSPGVGSYEQYF
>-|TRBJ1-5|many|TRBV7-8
TGTGCCAGCAGCCCCCAGGGCAGGGCGAGCAATCAGCCCCAGCATTTT
CASSPQGRASNQPQHF
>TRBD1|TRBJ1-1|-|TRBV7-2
TGTGCCAGCAGACGAAACAGGGGAGGGGAGAACACTGAAGCTTTCTTT
CASRRNRGGENTEAFF
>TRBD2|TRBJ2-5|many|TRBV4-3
TGCGCCAGCAGCCAAGTTCTAGCGGGGGGCTCAGGGACCCAGTACTTC
CASSQVLAGGSGTQYF
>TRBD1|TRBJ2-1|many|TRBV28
TGTGCCAGCAGTTTACCGGGACAGGGGAAGTACAATGAGCAGTTCTTC
CASSLPGQGKYNEQFF
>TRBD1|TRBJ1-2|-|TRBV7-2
TGTGCCAGCAGCCCCCATGGACAGGGAGGCTACACCTTC
CASSPHGQGGYTF
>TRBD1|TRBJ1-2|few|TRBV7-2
TGTGCCAGCAGCCTTAGACCCCGACAGGGGACCTGGGCTTTCACCTTC
CASSLRPRQGTWAFTF
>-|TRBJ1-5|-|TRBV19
TGTGCCAGTACCCCTATAGGGCCCGGGCAGCCCCAGCATTTT
CASTPIGPGQPQHF
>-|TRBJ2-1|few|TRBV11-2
TGTGCCAGCAGCTTTTTTAGGGTCAATGAGCAGTTCTTC
CASSFFRVNEQFF
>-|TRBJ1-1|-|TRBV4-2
TGTGCCAGCAGCCAAGACCCGCGAAGGGGGGGTGAAGCTTTCTTT
CASSQDPRRGGEAFF
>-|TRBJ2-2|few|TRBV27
TGTGCCAGCAGGTGGGGCTTCAACACCGGGGAGCTGTTTTTT
CASRWGFNTGELFF
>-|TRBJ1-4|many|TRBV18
TGTGCCAGCTCACCCCCGACAGGAAATAATGAAAAACTGTTTTTT
CASSPPTGNNEKLFF
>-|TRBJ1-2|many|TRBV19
TGTGCCAGTATCGGGAACTATGGCTACACCTTC
CASIGNYGYTF
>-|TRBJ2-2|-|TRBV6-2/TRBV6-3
TGTGCCAGCAGGCGCGACAGCTTCACCGGGGAGCTGTTTTTT
CASRRDSFTGELFF
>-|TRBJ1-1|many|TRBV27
TGTGCCAGCAGTCTACAGGGAGGCCCTGAAGCTTTCTTT
CASSLQGGPEAFF
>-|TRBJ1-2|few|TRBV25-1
TGTGCCAGCAGTGAATCCAGGGGCGGCTACACCTTC
CASSESRGGYTF
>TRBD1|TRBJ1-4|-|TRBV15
TGTGCCACCAGCGCCCGACAGGGGGCTAATGAAAAACTGTTTTTT
CATSARQGANEKLFF